This TCR beta chain came from a study of blood T cell repertoires in COVID-19. Germline-derived CDR1 and CDR2 are SGDLS and YYNGEE. The CDR3 consists of 13 residues. The V end was cut by 3 bases, the J end by 0 bases, with 5 bases between. In the original workflow: Amplification of reference gene primers was used by the study to estimate nucleated cell counts. Here immunoSEQ multiplex PCR was the method, and the copy in TCRdb shows in-frame clones only, minus some. The D gene and trimming were derived from the DNA, and the V and J assignments and clone size from that table. The sample has tens of thousands of clones; 84% are singletons.

The sequenced sample was peripheral blood. The source is a man aged 55 to 70 with acute or convalescent COVID-19. The chain is built from TRBV9 and TRBJ2-3, with TRBD2 as a possible D gene (5 bases). The CDR3 coding sequence is TGTGCCAGCAGCGCGGGGAGCACAGATACGCAGTATTTT. Translated, it gives CASSAGSTDTQYF.